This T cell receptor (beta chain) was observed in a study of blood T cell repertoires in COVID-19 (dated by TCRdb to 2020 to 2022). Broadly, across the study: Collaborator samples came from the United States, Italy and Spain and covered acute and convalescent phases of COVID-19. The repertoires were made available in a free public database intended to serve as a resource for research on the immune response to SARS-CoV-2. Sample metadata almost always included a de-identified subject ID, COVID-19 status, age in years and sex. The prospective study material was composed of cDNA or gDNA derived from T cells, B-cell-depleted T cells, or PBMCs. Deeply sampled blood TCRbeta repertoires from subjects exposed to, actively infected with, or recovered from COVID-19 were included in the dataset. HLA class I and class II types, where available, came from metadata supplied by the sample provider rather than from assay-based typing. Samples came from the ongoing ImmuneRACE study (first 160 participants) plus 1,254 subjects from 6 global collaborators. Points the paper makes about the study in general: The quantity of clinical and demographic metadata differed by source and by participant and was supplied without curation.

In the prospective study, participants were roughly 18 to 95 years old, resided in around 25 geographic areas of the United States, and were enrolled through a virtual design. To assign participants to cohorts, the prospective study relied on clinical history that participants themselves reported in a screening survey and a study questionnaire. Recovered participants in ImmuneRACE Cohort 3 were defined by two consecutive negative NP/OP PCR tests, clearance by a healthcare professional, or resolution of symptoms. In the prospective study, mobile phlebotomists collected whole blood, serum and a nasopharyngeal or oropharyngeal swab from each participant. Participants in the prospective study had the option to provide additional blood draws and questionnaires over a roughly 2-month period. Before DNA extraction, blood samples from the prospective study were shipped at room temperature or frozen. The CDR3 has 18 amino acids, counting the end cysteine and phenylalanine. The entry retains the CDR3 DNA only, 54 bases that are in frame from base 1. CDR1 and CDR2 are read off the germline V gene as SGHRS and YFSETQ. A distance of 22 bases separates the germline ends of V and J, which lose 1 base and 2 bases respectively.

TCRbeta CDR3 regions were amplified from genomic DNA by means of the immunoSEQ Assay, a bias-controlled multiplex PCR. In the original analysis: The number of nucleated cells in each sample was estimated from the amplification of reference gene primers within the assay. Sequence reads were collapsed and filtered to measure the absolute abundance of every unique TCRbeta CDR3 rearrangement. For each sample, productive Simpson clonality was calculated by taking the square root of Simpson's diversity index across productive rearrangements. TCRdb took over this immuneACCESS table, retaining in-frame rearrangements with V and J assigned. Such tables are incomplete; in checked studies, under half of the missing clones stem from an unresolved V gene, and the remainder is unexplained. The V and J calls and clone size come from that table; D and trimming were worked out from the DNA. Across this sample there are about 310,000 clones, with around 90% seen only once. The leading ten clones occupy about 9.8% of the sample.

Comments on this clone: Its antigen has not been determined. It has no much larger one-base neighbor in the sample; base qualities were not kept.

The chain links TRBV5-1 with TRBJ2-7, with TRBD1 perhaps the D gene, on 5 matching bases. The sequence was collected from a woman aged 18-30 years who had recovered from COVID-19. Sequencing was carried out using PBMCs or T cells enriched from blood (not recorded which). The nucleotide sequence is TGCGCCAGCAGCTTGCGGCAGGGTGGAATGACGACCGCCTACGAGCAGTACTTC. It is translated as CASSLRQGGMTTAYEQYF.